One and the same sample provided the 3 T cell receptor beta chains below, sequenced in a study of vaccination effects on CD4 cells after COVID-19. These receptors lack a known antigen. Subsequent to a culture period of about nine days, CD4+ T cells were isolated. Participants got two doses of BNT162b2 or mRNA-1273 vaccine. Method: immunoSEQ multiplex PCR; TCRdb's copy keeps in-frame clones and lacks some. The table has fewer than 60,000 clones, approximately 81% seen once. Source: CD4+ T cells from PBMCs cultured without peptide, taken after COVID-19 vaccination. These TCRs come from a human donor who received a COVID-19 vaccine.

J is TRBJ2-7 and V is TRBV4-3; 10 bases fit TRBD1. The CDR3 is 18 residues long. V was clipped by 0 bases and J by 0 bases; unmatched bases: 8. Germline CDR1 LGHNA, CDR2 YSLEER. The CDR3, as DNA: TGCGCCAGCAGCCAAGATCTTGGACAGGGGGTTTTCTCCTACGAGCAGTACTTC. This encodes CASSQDLGQGVFSYEQYF.

This chain connects TRBV5-1 to TRBJ1-6, with D uncertain. Germline V gene sequence: CDR1 SGHRS, CDR2 YFSETQ. The V end lost 0 bases, the J end lost 8 bases, and 9 bases lay between the germline ends. The CDR3 extends over 14 amino acids. This CDR3 is CASSLGLADSPLHF. CDR3 in DNA: TGCGCCAGCAGCTTGGGATTGGCAGATTCACCCCTCCACTTT.

The J gene is TRBJ2-3, the V gene TRBV7-2; no firm D call. Trimming took 1 base from V and 7 from J, leaving 15 bases between them. CDR1 is SGHTA, CDR2 FQGNSA, per germline. The length of the CDR3 is 15 residues. CDR3 loop: CASSLGLGGVNTQYF. The CDR3 region has the DNA TGTGCCAGCAGCTTAGGCCTAGGCGGCGTAAATACGCAGTATTTT.